Listed below are T cell receptor beta chains from one sample, sequenced in a study of CD8 T cells in ankylosing spondylitis. TCRdb itself ran the 5' RACE reads through MiXCR, one entry per CDR3 protein. This sample yields under 450,000 distinct CDR3 sequences, of which roughly 15% are seen a single time; 0.85% to 1.3% belongs to the top ten. The specimen sequenced was blood, either unsorted or a sorted T cell fraction (not recorded which). The source of these receptors is a male donor with ankylosing spondylitis. CDR3s include the opening cysteine and the closing phenylalanine or tryptophan. A D gene is named only where the DNA matches it firmly. Not all rows give a size; the values are once, few, many and, for expanded clones, a class.

J: TRBJ2-5
V: TRBV7-2
D: -
size: many
CDR3: CASSLFGGGVETGAQYF
DNA: TGTGCCAGCAGCTTATTCGGGGGTGGGGTCGAGACGGGGGCCCAGTACTTC

J: TRBJ1-1
V: TRBV11-2
D: -
size: many
CDR3: CASSSTKFFGTANTEAFF
DNA: TGTGCCAGCAGCTCGACCAAATTTTTCGGGACGGCGAACACTGAAGCTTTCTTT

J: TRBJ1-2
V: TRBV6-5
D: TRBD1
size: -
CDR3: CASSSGGYNYGYTF
DNA: TGTGCCAGCAGTTCAGGGGGCTATAACTATGGCTACACCTTC

J: TRBJ2-3
V: TRBV7-2
D: TRBD2
size: few
CDR3: CASSQTSGSVPTDTQYF
DNA: TGTGCCAGCAGCCAAACTAGCGGGAGTGTACCGACAGATACGCAGTATTTT

J: TRBJ2-3
V: TRBV15
D: -
size: -
CDR3: CATSNGWDTQYF
DNA: TGTGCCACCAGCAATGGTTGGGATACGCAGTATTTT

J: TRBJ2-7
V: TRBV7-2
D: TRBD2
size: few
CDR3: CASSPTLLAVSYEQYF
DNA: TGTGCCAGCAGCCCTACCCTACTAGCGGTCTCCTACGAGCAGTACTTC

J: TRBJ2-2
V: TRBV29-1
D: -
size: many
CDR3: CSARGRELFF
DNA: TGCAGCGCTCGAGGGCGGGAGCTGTTTTTT

J: TRBJ1-3
V: TRBV7-6
D: TRBD1
size: -
CDR3: CASSFRAGGSGNTIYF
DNA: TGTGCCAGCAGCTTCAGGGCAGGGGGATCTGGAAACACCATATATTTT

J: TRBJ1-5
V: TRBV10-3
D: TRBD1
size: few
CDR3: CAISAGTGSMRSNQPQHF
DNA: TGTGCCATCAGCGCCGGGACAGGGTCCATGAGAAGCAATCAGCCCCAGCATTTT

J: TRBJ1-1
V: TRBV12-3/TRBV12-4
D: -
size: few
CDR3: CASSFRPAEAFF
DNA: TGTGCCAGCAGTTTTAGACCCGCGGAAGCTTTCTTT

J: TRBJ2-7
V: TRBV20-1
D: TRBD1
size: few
CDR3: CSANRDRGLGEQYF
DNA: TGCAGTGCCAACCGGGACAGGGGGCTGGGCGAGCAGTACTTC

J: TRBJ2-5
V: TRBV29-1
D: -
size: -
CDR3: CSEKGRWETQYF
DNA: TGCAGCGAAAAGGGCCGGTGGGAGACCCAGTACTTC